These 14 T cell receptor beta chains were all obtained from the same sample, sequenced in a study of T cells after yellow fever vaccination. Via MiXCR, TCRdb re-called the 5' RACE reads, giving one row per CDR3 protein. This sample has around 590,000 distinct CDR3 sequences, with 9% to 15% found just once. This sample comprised PBMCs, obtained on the day of the yellow fever booster vaccination. These receptors came from a man aged 25 to 40 who received the YFV17D yellow fever vaccine.

The V and J genes are TRBV28 and TRBJ2-7, with 13 nucleotides matching TRBD2. V was clipped by 3 bases and J by 6 bases; unmatched bases: 5. The CDR3 consists of 15 residues. Germline V gene sequence: CDR1 MDHEN, CDR2 SYDVKM. In DNA form, the CDR3 reads TGTGCCAGCAGTTTCCTACTAGCGGGAGGGATCGAGCAGTACTTC. Translated: CASSFLLAGGIEQYF.

This clonotype has a handful of counts. V and J are TRBV6-2 or TRBV6-3 and TRBJ1-1; D is undetermined. Germline V gene sequence: CDR1 MNHEY, CDR2 SVGEGT. The CDR3 totals 10 residues. V lost 9 bases to trimming and J lost 10 bases, with 12 bases between them. The CDR3 region is CASSGRGAFF. The CDR3 region has the DNA TGTGCCAGTTCCGGGCGCGGAGCTTTCTTT.

This clonotype was detected only a few times. In DNA, the CDR3 is TGTGCCAGCAGTTACTCCCGTCTACTGAGCACAGATACGCAGTATTTT. This sequence encodes CASSYSRLLSTDTQYF. The chain links TRBV6-5 to TRBJ2-3; D gene uncertain. CDR1 and CDR2 (germline): MNHEY, SVGAGI. CDR3 length: 16 amino acids. V lost 0 bases to trimming and J lost 0 bases, with 10 bases between them.

A few counts support this clonotype. The genes are TRBV15 and TRBJ2-7; D may correspond to TRBD1 or TRBD2 (5 bases each). The ends were cut back, 9 bases at V and 3 bases at J, with 12 bases in the middle. Per germline, CDR1 LNHNV and CDR2 YYDKDF (reference sequence). This CDR3 region has 12 residues. CDR3 region: CATGLGDYEQYF. CDR3 in DNA: TGTGCCACTGGGTTGGGGGACTACGAGCAGTACTTC. The full variable domain, its missing parts supplied by reference TRBV15 and TRBJ2-7, is DAMVIQNPRYQVTQFGKPVTLSCSQTLNHNVMYWYQQKSSQAPKLLFHYYDKDFNNEADTPDNFQSRRPNTSFCFLDIRSPGLGDTAMYLCATGLGDYEQYFGPGTRLTVT.

This clonotype turned up a few times. The chain joins TRBV5-1 to TRBJ2-2; D gene unclear. This CDR3 has 15 residues. Germline V gene data show CDR1 as SGHRS and CDR2 as YFSETQ. V shed 0 bases and J shed 7 bases, with 13 bases lying between them. The CDR3 sequence: CASSLARMQDGELFF. The CDR3, as DNA: TGCGCCAGCAGCTTGGCGAGGATGCAGGACGGGGAGCTGTTTTTT.

This clonotype has a handful of counts. V gene TRBV5-4 combines with J gene TRBJ2-3; D unclear. The CDR3 totals 15 residues. CDR1 and CDR2 from the germline V gene are SGHNT and YYREEE (reference sequence). The V and J ends lost 4 bases and 4 bases respectively, with 16 bases between them. This CDR3 reads CASSPDKWSPDTQYF. CDR3 coding DNA: TGTGCCAGCAGCCCCGACAAATGGTCCCCAGATACGCAGTATTTT.

The chain has TRBV5-5 and TRBJ2-7, with no clear D. The V gene lost 1 base and the J gene lost 5 bases, with 10 bases spanning the gap. The CDR3 contains 13 residues. The germline V gene encodes CDR1 SGHKS and CDR2 YYEKEE (reference sequence). Here the CDR3 DNA reads TGTGCCAGCAGCTTGAGACCCGCGGACGAGCAGTACTTC. Translating gives CASSLRPADEQYF. Full variable domain (remainder filled in from reference TRBV5-5 and TRBJ2-7): DAGVTQSPTHLIKTRGQQVTLRCSPISGHKSVSWYQQVLGQGPQFIFQYYEKEERGRGNFPDRFSARQFPNYSSELNVNALLLGDSALYLCASSLRPADEQYFGPGTRLTVT.

This clonotype was seen only a few times. The V and J genes are TRBV6-5 and TRBJ2-7; D unclear. The length of the CDR3 is 12 residues. The germline V gene encodes CDR1 MNHEY and CDR2 SVGAGI. Trimming removed 9 bases at V and 4 bases at J, with 13 bases between. Written as DNA, the CDR3 is TGTGCCAGTTCTAACTCGAAGTACGAGCAGTACTTC. It codes for CASSNSKYEQYF.

This clonotype appeared a few times. The DNA of the CDR3 is TGTGCCACCAGTGAAGGGACTAGCGGGAGACAGACCCAGTACTTC. As protein: CATSEGTSGRQTQYF. The chain employs TRBV24-1 and TRBJ2-5; 14 bases line up with TRBD2. The ends lost 4 bases at V and 6 bases at J; junction bases unmatched: 3. The CDR3 runs to 15 residues. Germline CDR1 is KGHDR and CDR2 is SFDVKD.

The chain uses TRBV5-1 and TRBJ2-5; no reliable D call. Germline V gives CDR1 SGHRS, CDR2 YFSETQ. This CDR3 has 15 residues. The germline V and J ends were trimmed by 9 bases and 4 bases, with 22 bases remaining between them. The CDR3 sequence: CATPLGGQEAETQYF. Written as DNA, the CDR3 is TGCGCCACCCCCCTAGGCGGCCAAGAGGCAGAGACCCAGTACTTC.

The J gene is TRBJ2-3, the V gene TRBV27; possible D gene TRBD2, 5 bases. This CDR3 spans 15 amino acids. V gave up 8 bases and J gave up 3 bases, with 18 bases separating them. Germline CDR1 reads MNHEY; CDR2 reads SMNVEV (reference sequence). In nucleotides, the CDR3 is TGTGCCAGCGGCTCCCTCGGAGCGGAGACAGATACGCAGTATTTT. As protein: CASGSLGAETDTQYF.

This chain joins TRBV12-3 or TRBV12-4 and TRBJ2-6; TRBD1 matches 11 bases. The CDR3 has 20 amino acids. After removal of 7 bases from V and 0 bases from J, the junction contained 14 bases not matched to a gene. This chain's CDR3 is CASNLRGTGGRPSGANVLTF. CDR3 DNA sequence: TGTGCCAGCAATCTGAGGGGGACAGGGGGGAGGCCCTCTGGGGCCAACGTCCTGACTTTC.

V gene TRBV29-1 combines with J gene TRBJ2-7; 9 bases line up with TRBD2. The CDR3 extends over 19 amino acids. CDR1 and CDR2 from the germline V gene are SQVTM and ANQGSEA. The junction had 23 bases not matched to a gene; V was cut back by 6 bases and J by 2 bases. The CDR3, as DNA: TGCAGCGTCATCACCCGGGGACAGCAGATAGCGGGGGTTCCCTACGAGCAGTACTTC. The encoded protein is CSVITRGQQIAGVPYEQYF.

V and J are TRBV12-3 or TRBV12-4 and TRBJ2-7; 13 bases match TRBD2. This CDR3 has 15 residues. V lost 7 bases to trimming and J lost 3 bases; unmatched junction nucleotides: 6. CDR3 in amino acids: CASTLGLAGIYEQYF. The CDR3 coding sequence is TGTGCCAGCACCCTGGGACTAGCGGGAATCTACGAGCAGTACTTC.